This T cell receptor (beta chain) was obtained from a study of shared clonotypes between healthy human individuals. In the study overall: Each donor's CD8 memory used one plate, CD8 naive two, each CD4 subset three. Notes on the study in general: An anticipated effect of sequencing depth on clonotype sharing among donors was recognized. The sampled material consisted only of blood, and tissue repertoires are likely to differ.

Trimming removed 0 bases at V and 5 bases at J, with 5 bases between. Germline V lookup: CDR1 LGHNA, CDR2 YNFKEQ. This CDR3 contains 13 residues. The protocol was immunoSEQ multiplex PCR, while the TCRdb copy is restricted to in-frame clones and leaves out a portion. In the table there are approximately 1,000,000 clones, approximately 78% of which are singletons. Only Caucasian adults living in Nashville, Tennessee served as donors. Notes on this clone: Its antigen is not known.

This TCR was sampled from a man between 18 and 29 years old in good health. Some clones in this sample may be carry-over from other donors' samples. The sequenced material came from memory CD4+ T cells from PBMCs. Subset reported: CD45RA-negative fraction. J is TRBJ2-1 and V is TRBV4-2, with D perhaps matching TRBD1 (5 bases). The CDR3 DNA reads TGTGCCAGCAGCCAAGAGACAGACAATGAGCAGTTCTTC. Its translation is CASSQETDNEQFF.